This T cell receptor beta chain emerged from a study of CD8+CD57+ T cells in acquired aplastic anemia. Patients picked for sequencing had shown CD8+CD57+ cell expansion detected by flow cytometry. Looked up from germline, CDR1 is SGHAT and CDR2 is FQDESV (reference sequence). This CDR3 has 14 amino acids. With 3 bases clipped from V and 5 bases from J, the junction kept 6 bases outside the gene matches. The template for TCR beta VDJ and CDR3 sequence profiling was genomic DNA. MiXCR, applied by TCRdb to the reads, yields one record per CDR3 protein. The sample holds 160,000 or so distinct CDR3 sequences, approximately 51% seen once.

This rearrangement joins TRBV11-1 to TRBJ2-5, with TRBD1 matching over 7 bases. This receptor was obtained from a human donor with aplastic anemia. Sequenced: sorted CD4+, CD8+, or CD8+CD57+ T cells (not recorded which) from PBMCs. The CDR3 nucleotides read TGTGCCAGCAGCTTGGCCGACAGGGTGGAGACCCAGTACTTC. Protein sequence: CASSLADRVETQYF.